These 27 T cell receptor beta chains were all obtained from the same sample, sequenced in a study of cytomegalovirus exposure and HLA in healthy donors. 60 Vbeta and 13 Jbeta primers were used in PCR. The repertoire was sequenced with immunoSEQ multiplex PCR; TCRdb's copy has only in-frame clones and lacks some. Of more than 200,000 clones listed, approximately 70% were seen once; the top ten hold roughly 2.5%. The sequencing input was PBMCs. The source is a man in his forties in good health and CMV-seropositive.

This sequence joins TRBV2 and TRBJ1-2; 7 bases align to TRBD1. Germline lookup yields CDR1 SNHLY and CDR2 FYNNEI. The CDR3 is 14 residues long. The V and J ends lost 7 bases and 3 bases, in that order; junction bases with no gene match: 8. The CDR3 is CASTNRGVDYGYTF. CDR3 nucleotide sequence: TGTGCCAGCACTAACAGGGGTGTCGACTATGGCTACACCTTC.

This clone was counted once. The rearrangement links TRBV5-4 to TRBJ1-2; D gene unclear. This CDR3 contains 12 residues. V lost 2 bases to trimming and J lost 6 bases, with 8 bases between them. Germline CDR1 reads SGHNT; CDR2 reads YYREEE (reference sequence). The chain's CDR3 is CASSFQVNGYTF. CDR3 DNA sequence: TGTGCCAGCAGCTTCCAGGTGAATGGCTACACCTTC.

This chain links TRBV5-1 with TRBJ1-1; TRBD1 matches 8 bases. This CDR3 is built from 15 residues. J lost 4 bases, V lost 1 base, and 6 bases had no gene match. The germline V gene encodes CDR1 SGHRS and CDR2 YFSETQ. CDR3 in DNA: TGCGCCAGCAGCTTGTCGACAGGGGACGGCACTGAAGCTTTCTTT. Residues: CASSLSTGDGTEAFF.

CDR3 residues: CASTRDRAFYEQYF. In DNA, the CDR3 is TGTGCCAGCACCCGCGACAGGGCGTTCTACGAGCAGTACTTC. This chain links TRBV6-1 with TRBJ2-7, with 7 bases matching TRBD1. The CDR3 contains 14 residues. Germline values: CDR1 MNHNS, CDR2 SASEGT. With V trimmed by 7 bases and J by 3 bases, 9 bases remained unmatched.

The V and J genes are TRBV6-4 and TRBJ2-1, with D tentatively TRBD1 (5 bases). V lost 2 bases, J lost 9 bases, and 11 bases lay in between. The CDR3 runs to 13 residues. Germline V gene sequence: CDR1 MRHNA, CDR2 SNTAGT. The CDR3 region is CASSDPPRAEQFF. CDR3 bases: TGTGCCAGCAGTGACCCCCCCAGGGCTGAGCAGTTCTTC.

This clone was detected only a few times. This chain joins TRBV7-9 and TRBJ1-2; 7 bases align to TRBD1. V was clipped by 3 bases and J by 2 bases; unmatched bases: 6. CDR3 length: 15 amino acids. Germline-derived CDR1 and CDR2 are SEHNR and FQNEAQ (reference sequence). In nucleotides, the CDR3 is TGTGCCAGCAGCTTGGGGGACAGAAGAAACTATGGCTACACCTTC. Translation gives CASSLGDRRNYGYTF.

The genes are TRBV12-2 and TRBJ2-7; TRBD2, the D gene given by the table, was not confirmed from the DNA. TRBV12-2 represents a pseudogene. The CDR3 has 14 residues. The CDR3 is CASRPGTRTHEQYF. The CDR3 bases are TGTGCAAGTCGGCCCGGGACTCGGACCCACGAGCAGTACTTC.

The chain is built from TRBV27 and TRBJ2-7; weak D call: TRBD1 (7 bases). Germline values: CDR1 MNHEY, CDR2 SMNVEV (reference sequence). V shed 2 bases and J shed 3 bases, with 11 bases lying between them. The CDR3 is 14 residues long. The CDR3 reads CASSLAGGGYEQYF. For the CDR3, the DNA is TGTGCCAGCAGTTTAGCAGGGGGAGGCTACGAGCAGTACTTC.

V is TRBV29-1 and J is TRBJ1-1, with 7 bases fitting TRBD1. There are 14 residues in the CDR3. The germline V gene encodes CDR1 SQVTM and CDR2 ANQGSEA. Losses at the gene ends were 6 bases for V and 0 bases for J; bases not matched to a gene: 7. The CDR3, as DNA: TGCAGCGTGGGGGACAGCCCTATGAACACTGAAGCTTTCTTT. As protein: CSVGDSPMNTEAFF.

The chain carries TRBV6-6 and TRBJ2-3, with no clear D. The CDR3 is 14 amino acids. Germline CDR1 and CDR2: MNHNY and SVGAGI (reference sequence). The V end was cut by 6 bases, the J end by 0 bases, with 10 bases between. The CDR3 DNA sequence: TGTGCCAGCAGGCTAGTCGATAGCACAGATACGCAGTATTTT. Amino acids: CASRLVDSTDTQYF.

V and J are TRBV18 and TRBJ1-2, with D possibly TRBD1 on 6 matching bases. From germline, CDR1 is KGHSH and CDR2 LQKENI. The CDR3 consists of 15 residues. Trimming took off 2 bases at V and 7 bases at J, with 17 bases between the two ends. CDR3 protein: CASSPSGGALTGYTF. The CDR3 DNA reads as TGTGCCAGCTCACCAAGTGGGGGGGCGCTTACTGGCTACACCTTC.

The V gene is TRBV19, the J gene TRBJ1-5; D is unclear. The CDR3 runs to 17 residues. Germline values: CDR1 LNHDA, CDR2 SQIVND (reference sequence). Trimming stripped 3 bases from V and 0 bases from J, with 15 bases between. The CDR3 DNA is TGTGCCAGTAGTATCTTGGGAGGCGAAATTAGCAATCAGCCCCAGCATTTT. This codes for CASSILGGEISNQPQHF.

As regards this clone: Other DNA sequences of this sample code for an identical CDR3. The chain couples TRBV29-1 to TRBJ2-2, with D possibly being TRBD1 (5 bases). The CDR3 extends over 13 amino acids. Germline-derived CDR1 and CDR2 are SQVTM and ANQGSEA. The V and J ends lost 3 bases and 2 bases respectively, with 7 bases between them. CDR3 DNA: TGCAGCGTTGATAGGGGTAACACCGGGGAGCTGTTTTTT. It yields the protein CSVDRGNTGELFF.

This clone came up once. The CDR3 DNA follows: TGTGCCAGCAGCTTCGGCAATCAGCCCCAGCATTTT. Its protein product is CASSFGNQPQHF. J is TRBJ1-5 and V is TRBV7-8, with unresolved D. The germline V and J ends were trimmed by 3 bases and 2 bases, with 2 bases remaining between them. This CDR3 comprises 12 residues. Germline V gives CDR1 SGHVS, CDR2 FQNEAQ.

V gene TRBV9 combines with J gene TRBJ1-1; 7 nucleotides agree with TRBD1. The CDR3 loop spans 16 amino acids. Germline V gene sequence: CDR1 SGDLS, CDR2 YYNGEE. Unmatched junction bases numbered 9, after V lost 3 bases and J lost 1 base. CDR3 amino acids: CASSENRGRGNTEAFF. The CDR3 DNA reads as TGTGCCAGCAGCGAAAACAGGGGCCGGGGGAACACTGAAGCTTTCTTT.

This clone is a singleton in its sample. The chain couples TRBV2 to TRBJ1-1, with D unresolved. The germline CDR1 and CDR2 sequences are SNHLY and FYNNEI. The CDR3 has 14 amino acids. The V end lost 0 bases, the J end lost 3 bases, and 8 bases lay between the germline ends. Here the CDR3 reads CASSEASRYTEAFF. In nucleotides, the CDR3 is TGTGCCAGCAGTGAAGCTTCTAGGTACACTGAAGCTTTCTTT.

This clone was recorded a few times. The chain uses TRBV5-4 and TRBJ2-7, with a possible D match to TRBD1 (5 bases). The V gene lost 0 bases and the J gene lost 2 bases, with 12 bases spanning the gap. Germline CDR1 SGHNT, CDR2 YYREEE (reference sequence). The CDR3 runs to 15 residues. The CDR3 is CASSLALGAPYEQYF. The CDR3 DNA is TGTGCCAGCAGCTTGGCCCTAGGGGCGCCCTACGAGCAGTACTTC.

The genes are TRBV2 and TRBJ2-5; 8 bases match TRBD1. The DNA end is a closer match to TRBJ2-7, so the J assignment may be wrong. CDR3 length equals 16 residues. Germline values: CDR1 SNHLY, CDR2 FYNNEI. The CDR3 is CASSPSSGGDSYEQYF. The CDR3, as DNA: TGTGCCAGCAGTCCCTCCTCAGGGGGCGATTCCTACGAGCAGTACTTC.

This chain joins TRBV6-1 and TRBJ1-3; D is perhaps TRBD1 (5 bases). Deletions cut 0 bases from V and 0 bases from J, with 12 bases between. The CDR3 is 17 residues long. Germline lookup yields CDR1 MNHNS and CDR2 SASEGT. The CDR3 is CASSEAREGPSGNTIYF. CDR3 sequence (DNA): TGTGCCAGCAGTGAAGCGCGGGAGGGACCCTCTGGAAACACCATATATTTT.

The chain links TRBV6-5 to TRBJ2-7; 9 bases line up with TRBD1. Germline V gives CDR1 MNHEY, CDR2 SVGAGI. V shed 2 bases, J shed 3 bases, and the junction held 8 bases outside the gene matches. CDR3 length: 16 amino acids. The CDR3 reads CASSYSGQGIIYEQYF. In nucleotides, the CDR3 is TGTGCCAGCAGTTACAGCGGACAGGGGATTATCTACGAGCAGTACTTC.

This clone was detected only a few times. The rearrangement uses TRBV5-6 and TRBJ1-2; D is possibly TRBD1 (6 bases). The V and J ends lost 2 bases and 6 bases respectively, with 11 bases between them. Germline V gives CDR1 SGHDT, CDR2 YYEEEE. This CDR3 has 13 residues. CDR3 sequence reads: CASSFQGFDGYTF. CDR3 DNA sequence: TGTGCCAGCAGCTTCCAGGGGTTCGATGGCTACACCTTC.

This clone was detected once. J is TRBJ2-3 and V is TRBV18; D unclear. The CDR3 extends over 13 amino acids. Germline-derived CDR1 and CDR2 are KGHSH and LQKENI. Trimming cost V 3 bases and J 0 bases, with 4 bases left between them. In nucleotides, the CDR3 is TGTGCCAGCTCACCTATTAGCACAGATACGCAGTATTTT. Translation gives CASSPISTDTQYF.

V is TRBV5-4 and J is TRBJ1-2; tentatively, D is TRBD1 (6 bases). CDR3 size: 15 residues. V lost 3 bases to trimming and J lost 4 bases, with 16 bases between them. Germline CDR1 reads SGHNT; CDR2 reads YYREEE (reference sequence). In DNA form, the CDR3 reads TGTGCCAGCAGCTCGGGACCAGGACAGTCCTATGGCTACACCTTC. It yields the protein CASSSGPGQSYGYTF.

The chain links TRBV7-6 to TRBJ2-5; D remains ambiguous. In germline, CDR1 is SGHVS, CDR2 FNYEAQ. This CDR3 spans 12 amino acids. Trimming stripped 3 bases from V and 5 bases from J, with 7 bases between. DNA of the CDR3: TGTGCCAGCAGCTTCTCGGAGGAGACCCAGTACTTC. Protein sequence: CASSFSEETQYF.

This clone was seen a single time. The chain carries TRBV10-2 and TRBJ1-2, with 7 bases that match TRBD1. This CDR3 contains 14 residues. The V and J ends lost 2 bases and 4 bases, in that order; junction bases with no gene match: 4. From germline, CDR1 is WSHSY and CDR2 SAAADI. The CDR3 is CASSERQGVYGYTF. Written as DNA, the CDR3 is TGCGCCAGCAGTGAGAGACAGGGTGTCTATGGCTACACCTTC.

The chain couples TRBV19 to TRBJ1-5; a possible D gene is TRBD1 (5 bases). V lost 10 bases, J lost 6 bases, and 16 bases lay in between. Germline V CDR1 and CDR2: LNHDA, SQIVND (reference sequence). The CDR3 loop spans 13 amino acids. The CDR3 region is CATAGGVGQPQHF. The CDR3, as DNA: TGTGCCACCGCCGGGGGGGTGGGTCAGCCCCAGCATTTT.

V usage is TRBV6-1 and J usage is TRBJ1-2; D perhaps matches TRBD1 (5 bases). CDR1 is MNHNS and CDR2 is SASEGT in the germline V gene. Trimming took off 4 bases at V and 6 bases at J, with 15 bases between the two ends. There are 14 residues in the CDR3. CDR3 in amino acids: CASSVSTGSHGYTF. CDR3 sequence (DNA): TGTGCCAGCAGTGTAAGCACAGGCTCGCATGGCTACACCTTC.